The clone carrying this T cell receptor (beta chain) was counted a few times. At least two post-ART and at least one pre-ART PBMC sample were available for each donor. The source of the sample is a study of long-term antiretroviral therapy in people with HIV. This CDR3 spans 13 amino acids. V was clipped by 2 bases and J by 4 bases, with 12 bases between them. Germline CDR1 GTSNPN, CDR2 SVGIG (reference sequence). A v3.0 immunoSEQ assay was performed at survey level. Generated by immunoSEQ multiplex PCR, the TCRdb table keeps only in-frame clones and is missing some. Of tens of thousands of clones in the sample, around four fifths were seen once.

Sample: unsorted PBMCs, taken 0.3 years after starting antiretroviral therapy. This clonotype was obtained from a man younger than 30 with HIV. J is TRBJ2-7 and V is TRBV30; D is ambiguous. DNA of the CDR3: TGTGCCTGGAGTTTCGGAATAAGGTACGAGCAGTACTTC. Translation gives CAWSFGIRYEQYF.